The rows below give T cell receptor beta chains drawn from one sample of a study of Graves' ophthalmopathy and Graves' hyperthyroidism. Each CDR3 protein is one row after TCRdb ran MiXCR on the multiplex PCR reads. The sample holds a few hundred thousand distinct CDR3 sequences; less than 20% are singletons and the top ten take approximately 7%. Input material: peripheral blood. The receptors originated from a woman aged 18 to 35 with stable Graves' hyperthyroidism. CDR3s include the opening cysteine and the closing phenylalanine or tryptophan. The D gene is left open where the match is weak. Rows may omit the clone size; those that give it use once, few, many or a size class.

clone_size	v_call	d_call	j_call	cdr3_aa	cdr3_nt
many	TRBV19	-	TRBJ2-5	CASSIDSGTPQETQYF	TGTGCCAGTAGTATAGACTCCGGGACACCGCAAGAGACCCAGTACTTC
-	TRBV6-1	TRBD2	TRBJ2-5	CASSEGLAGVFQETQYF	TGTGCCAGCAGTGAAGGGTTAGCGGGGGTCTTCCAAGAGACCCAGTACTTC
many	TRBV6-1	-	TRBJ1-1	CASRGPRANTEAFF	TGTGCCAGCAGGGGTCCCCGGGCGAACACTGAAGCTTTCTTT
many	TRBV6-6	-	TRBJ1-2	CASSSKPGGGLGYTF	TGTGCCAGCAGTTCAAAGCCGGGGGGAGGGTTAGGCTACACCTTC
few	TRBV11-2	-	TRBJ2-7	CASSVSGYSYEQYF	TGTGCCAGCAGCGTAAGCGGGTACTCCTACGAGCAGTACTTC
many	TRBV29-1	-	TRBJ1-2	CLSWGPNYGYTF	TGCCTCTCTTGGGGTCCTAACTATGGCTACACCTTC
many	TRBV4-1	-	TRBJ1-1	CASSQGVSLNTEAFF	TGCGCCAGCAGCCAAGGGGTCAGCTTGAACACTGAAGCTTTCTTT
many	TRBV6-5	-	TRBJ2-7	CASSSQGGMYEQYF	TGTGCCAGCAGTTCGCAGGGCGGGATGTACGAGCAGTACTTC
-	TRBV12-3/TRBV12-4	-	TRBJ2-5	CASSSPGLYQETQYF	TGTGCCAGCAGTTCCCCCGGACTGTACCAAGAGACCCAGTACTTC
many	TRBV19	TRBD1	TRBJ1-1	CASRLTGGRTEAFF	TGTGCCAGTAGGCTGACAGGGGGGAGGACTGAAGCTTTCTTT
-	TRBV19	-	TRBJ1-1	CASSIILGAHEAFF	TGTGCCAGTAGTATCATTCTCGGGGCCCATGAAGCTTTCTTT
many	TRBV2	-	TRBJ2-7	CASSEPRVYEQYF	TGTGCCAGCAGTGAGCCCAGGGTCTACGAGCAGTACTTC
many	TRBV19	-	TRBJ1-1	CASSIGETGNTEAFF	TGTGCCAGTAGTATTGGGGAGACCGGGAACACTGAAGCTTTCTTT